Below, 9 T cell receptor beta chains from the same sample are listed, as sequenced in a study of Ad26.COV2.S vaccination and SARS-CoV-2 variants. The treatment here: about 20 received Ad26.COV2.S at low or high dose, single or two shots; roughly five received placebo; per-sample allocation not given. Day 63 after the first vaccine or placebo injection was the time point for sampling. TCRdb's copy holds only in-frame clones and misses some; the assay was immunoSEQ multiplex PCR. The sample has 440,000 or so clones, nearly 90% seen once. The specimen comprised peripheral blood, sampled in a trial of Ad26.COV2.S vaccine versus placebo. These receptors originate from a person between 18 and 59 years old who received the Ad26.COV2.S COVID-19 vaccine or a placebo.

This clone came up once. This rearrangement joins TRBV20-1 to TRBJ2-7; D unclear. Germline V gives CDR1 DFQATT, CDR2 SNEGSKA (reference sequence). This CDR3 is built from 10 residues. With 6 bases removed from V and 7 bases from J, the gap between germline ends came to 10 bases. The CDR3 DNA sequence: TGCAGTGCCCAACTACGAGAGCAGTACTTC. Protein product: CSAQLREQYF.

The chain carries TRBV3-1 (or the pseudogene TRBV3-2) and TRBJ1-3, with D possibly being TRBD1 (5 bases). The CDR3 loop spans 13 amino acids. The V end lost 2 bases, the J end lost 3 bases, and 5 bases lay between the germline ends. CDR1 and CDR2 (germline): LGHDT, YNNKEL (reference sequence). DNA of the CDR3: TGTGCCAGCAGCCAACAGGGTGGAAACACCATATATTTT. It encodes CASSQQGGNTIYF.

The chain uses TRBV5-1 and TRBJ2-7, with D possibly matching TRBD2 (7 bases). Trimming left V 1 base short and J 6 bases short, with 23 bases between. Germline V gene sequence: CDR1 SGHRS, CDR2 YFSETQ. This CDR3 has 17 amino acids. In DNA, the CDR3 is TGCGCCAGCAGCTTGTATGGACTAGTCGCCTTAGGGGGCGAGCAGTACTTC. It translates to CASSLYGLVALGGEQYF.

The chain recombines TRBV5-1 with TRBJ2-1, with D tentatively TRBD2 (6 bases). Trimming took off 4 bases at V and 10 bases at J, with 18 bases between the two ends. CDR1 SGHRS and CDR2 YFSETQ come from the germline V gene. The CDR3 totals 14 residues. The CDR3 DNA reads TGCGCCAGCAGCGGAGGGACGGGCCGTGGCGAGCAGTTCTTC. Amino acid sequence: CASSGGTGRGEQFF.

The rearrangement links TRBV5-1 to TRBJ2-3, with TRBD2 as a possible D gene (5 bases). Germline CDR1 reads SGHRS; CDR2 reads YFSETQ. This CDR3 is built from 15 residues. The V gene lost 0 bases and the J gene lost 6 bases, with 14 bases spanning the gap. CDR3 loop: CASSLVRRGWDTQYF. DNA of the CDR3: TGCGCCAGCAGCTTGGTTCGCCGCGGGTGGGATACGCAGTATTTT.

CDR3 in amino acids: CASSHGNRADNEQFF. Written as DNA, the CDR3 is TGCGCCAGCAGCCACGGAAACAGGGCGGACAATGAGCAGTTCTTC. The chain joins TRBV4-1 to TRBJ2-1; the D gene is possibly TRBD1 (6 bases). Germline values: CDR1 MGHRA, CDR2 YSYEKL. The CDR3 runs to 15 residues. V was shortened by 3 bases and J by 5 bases, with 14 bases between the two germline ends.

The gene calls are TRBV28 and TRBJ2-1; D gene uncertain. This CDR3 is built from 12 residues. The germline V and J ends were trimmed by 6 bases and 7 bases, with 10 bases remaining between them. Germline lookup yields CDR1 MDHEN and CDR2 SYDVKM. CDR3 region: CASSLPLNEQFF. The CDR3 DNA follows: TGTGCCAGCAGCCTACCGTTAAATGAGCAGTTCTTC.

The rearrangement joins TRBV4-3 to TRBJ2-7, with 8 positions matching TRBD1. Germline values: CDR1 LGHNA, CDR2 YSLEER. The V segment lost 0 bases and the J segment 7 bases; nucleotides outside the gene matches: 11. The CDR3 is made up of 16 amino acids. The CDR3 region is CASSQDLGQGHPEQYF. In DNA, the CDR3 is TGCGCCAGCAGCCAAGATTTAGGACAGGGACATCCGGAGCAGTACTTC.

This chain uses TRBV4-1 with TRBJ2-6; D is perhaps TRBD1 (6 bases). V was trimmed by 0 bases and J by 2 bases, leaving 11 bases between them. The CDR3 extends over 17 amino acids. In germline, CDR1 is MGHRA, CDR2 YSYEKL. Here the CDR3 reads CASSQEWGQAGANVLTF. The CDR3 DNA is TGCGCCAGCAGCCAAGAATGGGGGCAAGCTGGGGCCAACGTCCTGACTTTC.